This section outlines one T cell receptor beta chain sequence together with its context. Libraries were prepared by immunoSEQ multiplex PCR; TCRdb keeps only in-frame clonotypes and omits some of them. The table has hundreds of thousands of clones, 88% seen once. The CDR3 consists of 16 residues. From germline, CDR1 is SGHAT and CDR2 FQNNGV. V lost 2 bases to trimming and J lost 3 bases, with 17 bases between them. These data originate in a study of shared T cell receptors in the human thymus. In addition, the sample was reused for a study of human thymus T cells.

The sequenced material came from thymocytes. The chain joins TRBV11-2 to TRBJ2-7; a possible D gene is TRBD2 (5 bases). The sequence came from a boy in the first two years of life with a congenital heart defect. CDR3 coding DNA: TGTGCCAGCAGCTTACGGCGGGTGGGAACCCACTACGAGCAGTACTTC. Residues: CASSLRRVGTHYEQYF.